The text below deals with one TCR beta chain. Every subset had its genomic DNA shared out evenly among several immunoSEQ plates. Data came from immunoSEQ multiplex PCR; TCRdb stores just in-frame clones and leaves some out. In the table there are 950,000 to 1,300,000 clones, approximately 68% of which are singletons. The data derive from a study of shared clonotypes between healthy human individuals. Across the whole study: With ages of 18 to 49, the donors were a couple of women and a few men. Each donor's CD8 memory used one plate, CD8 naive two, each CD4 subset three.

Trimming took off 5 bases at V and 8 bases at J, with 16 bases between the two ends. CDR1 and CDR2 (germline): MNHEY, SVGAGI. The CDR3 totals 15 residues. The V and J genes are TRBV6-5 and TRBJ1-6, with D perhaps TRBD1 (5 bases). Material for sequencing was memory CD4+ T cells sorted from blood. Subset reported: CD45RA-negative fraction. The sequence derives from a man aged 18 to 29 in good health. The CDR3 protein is CASSRSQGAHSPLHF. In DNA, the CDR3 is TGTGCCAGCAGTCGCTCACAAGGGGCCCATTCACCCCTCCACTTT.